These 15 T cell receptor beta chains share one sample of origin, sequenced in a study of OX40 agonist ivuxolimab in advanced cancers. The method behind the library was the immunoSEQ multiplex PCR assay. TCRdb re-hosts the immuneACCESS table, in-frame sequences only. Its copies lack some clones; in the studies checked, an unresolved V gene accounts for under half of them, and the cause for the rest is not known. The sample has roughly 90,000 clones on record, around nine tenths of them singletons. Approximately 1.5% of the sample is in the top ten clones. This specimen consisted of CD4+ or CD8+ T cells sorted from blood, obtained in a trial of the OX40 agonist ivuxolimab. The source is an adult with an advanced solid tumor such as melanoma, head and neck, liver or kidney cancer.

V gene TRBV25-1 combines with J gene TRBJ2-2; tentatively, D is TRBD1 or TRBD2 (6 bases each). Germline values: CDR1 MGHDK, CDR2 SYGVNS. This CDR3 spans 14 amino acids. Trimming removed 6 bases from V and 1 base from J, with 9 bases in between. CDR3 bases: TGTGCCAGCAGGAGGGGGGAGAACACCGGGGAGCTGTTTTTT. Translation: CASRRGENTGELFF.

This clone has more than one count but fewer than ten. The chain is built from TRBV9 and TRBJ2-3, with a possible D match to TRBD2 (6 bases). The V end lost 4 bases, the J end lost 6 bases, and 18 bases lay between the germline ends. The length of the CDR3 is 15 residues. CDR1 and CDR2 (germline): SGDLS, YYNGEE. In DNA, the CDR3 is TGTGCCAGCAGCCCAGGCCGGAGGGCCCCGGATACGCAGTATTTT. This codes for CASSPGRRAPDTQYF.

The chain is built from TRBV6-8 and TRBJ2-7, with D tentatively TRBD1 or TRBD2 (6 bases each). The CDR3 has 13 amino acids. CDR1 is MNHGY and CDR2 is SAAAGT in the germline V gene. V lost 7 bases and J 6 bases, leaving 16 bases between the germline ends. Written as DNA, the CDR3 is TGTGCCAGCATCCCGGGGGCGACGGGCGAGCAGTACTTC. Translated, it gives CASIPGATGEQYF.

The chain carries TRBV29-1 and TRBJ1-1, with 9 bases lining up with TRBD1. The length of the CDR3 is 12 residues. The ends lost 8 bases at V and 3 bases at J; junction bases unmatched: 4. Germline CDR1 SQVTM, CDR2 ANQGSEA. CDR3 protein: CSTRTGDTEAFF. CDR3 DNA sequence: TGCAGCACCCGGACAGGGGACACTGAAGCTTTCTTT.

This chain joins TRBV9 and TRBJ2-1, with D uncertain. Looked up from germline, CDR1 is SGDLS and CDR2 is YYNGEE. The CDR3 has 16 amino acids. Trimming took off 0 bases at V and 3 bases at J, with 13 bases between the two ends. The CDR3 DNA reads TGTGCCAGCAGCGTAGCAGGCAGGCCCATCTACAATGAGCAGTTCTTC. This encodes CASSVAGRPIYNEQFF.

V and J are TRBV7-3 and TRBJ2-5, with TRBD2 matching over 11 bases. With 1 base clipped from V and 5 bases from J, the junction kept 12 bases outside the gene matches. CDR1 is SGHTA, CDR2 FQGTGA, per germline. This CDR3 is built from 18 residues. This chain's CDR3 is CASSLKGRLAGFVETQYF. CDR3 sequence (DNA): TGTGCCAGCAGCTTAAAGGGGCGACTAGCGGGGTTTGTGGAGACCCAGTACTTC.

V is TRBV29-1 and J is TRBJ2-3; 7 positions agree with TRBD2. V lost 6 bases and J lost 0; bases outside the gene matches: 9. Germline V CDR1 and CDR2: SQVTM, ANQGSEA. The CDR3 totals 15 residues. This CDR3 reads CSVTLGSGSTDTQYF. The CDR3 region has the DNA TGCAGCGTCACCCTAGGTAGCGGGAGCACAGATACGCAGTATTTT.

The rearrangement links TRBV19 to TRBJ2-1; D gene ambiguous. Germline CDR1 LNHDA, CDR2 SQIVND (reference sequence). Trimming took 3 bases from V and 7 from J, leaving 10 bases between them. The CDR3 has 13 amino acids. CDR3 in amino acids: CASSMTRYNEQFF. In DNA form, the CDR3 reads TGTGCCAGTAGTATGACACGCTATAATGAGCAGTTCTTC. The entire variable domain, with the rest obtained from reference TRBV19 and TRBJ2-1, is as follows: DGGITQSPKYLFRKEGQNVTLSCEQNLNHDAMYWYRQDPGQGLRLIYYSQIVNDFQKGDIAEGYSVSREKKESFPLTVTSAQKNPTAFYLCASSMTRYNEQFFGPGTRLTVL.

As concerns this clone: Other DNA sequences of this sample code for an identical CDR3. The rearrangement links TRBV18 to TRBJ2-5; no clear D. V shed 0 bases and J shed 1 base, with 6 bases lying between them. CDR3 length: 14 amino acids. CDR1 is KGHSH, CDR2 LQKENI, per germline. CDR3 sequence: CASSPPGTQETQYF. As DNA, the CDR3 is TGTGCCAGCTCACCACCTGGAACCCAAGAGACCCAGTACTTC.

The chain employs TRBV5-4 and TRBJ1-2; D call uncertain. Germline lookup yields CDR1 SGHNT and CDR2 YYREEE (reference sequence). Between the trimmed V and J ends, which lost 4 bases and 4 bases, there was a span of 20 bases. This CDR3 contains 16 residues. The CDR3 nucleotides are TGTGCCAGCAGCCTTCCCACCGGAATGAAAATCTATGGCTACACCTTC. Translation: CASSLPTGMKIYGYTF.

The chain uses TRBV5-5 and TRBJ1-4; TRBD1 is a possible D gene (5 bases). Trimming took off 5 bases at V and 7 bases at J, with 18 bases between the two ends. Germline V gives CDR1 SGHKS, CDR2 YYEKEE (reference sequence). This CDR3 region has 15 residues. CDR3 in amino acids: CASSFDGQGTEKLFF. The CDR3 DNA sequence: TGTGCCAGCAGTTTTGATGGGCAGGGTACTGAAAAACTGTTTTTT.

The CDR3 here is CASREGYEKLFF. Here the CDR3 DNA reads TGCGCCAGCCGGGAGGGGTATGAAAAACTGTTTTTT. This sequence joins TRBV5-1 and TRBJ1-4; perhaps TRBD1 as D (5 bases). There are 12 residues in the CDR3. V was clipped by 7 bases and J by 6 bases, with 10 bases between them. CDR1 and CDR2 from the germline V gene are SGHRS and YFSETQ.

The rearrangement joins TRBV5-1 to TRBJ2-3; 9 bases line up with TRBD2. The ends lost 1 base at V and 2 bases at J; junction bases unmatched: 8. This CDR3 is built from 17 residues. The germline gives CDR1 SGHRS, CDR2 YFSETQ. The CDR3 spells CASSLLSPSGITDTQYF. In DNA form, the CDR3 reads TGCGCCAGCAGCTTGTTATCCCCTAGCGGGATCACAGATACGCAGTATTTT.

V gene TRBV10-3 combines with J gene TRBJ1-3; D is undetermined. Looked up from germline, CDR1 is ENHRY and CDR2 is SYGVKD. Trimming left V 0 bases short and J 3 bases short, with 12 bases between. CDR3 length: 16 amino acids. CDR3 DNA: TGTGCCATCAGTGAGTCAGTAAGGAGTATTGGAAACACCATATATTTT. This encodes CAISESVRSIGNTIYF.

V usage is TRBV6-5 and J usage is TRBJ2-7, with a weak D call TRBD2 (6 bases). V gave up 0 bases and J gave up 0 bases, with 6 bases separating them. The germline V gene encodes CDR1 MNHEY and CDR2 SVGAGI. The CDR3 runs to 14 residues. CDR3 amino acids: CASSYSTSSYEQYF. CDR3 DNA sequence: TGTGCCAGCAGTTACTCGACTAGCTCCTACGAGCAGTACTTC.